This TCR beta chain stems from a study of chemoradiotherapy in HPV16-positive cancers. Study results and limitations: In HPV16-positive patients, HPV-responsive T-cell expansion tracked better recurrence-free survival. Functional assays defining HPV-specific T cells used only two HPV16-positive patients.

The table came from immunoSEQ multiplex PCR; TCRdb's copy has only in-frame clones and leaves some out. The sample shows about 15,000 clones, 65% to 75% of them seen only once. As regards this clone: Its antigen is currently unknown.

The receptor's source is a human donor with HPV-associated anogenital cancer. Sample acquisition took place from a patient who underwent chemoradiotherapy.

As DNA, the CDR3 is TGTGCCAGCAGCTTCACAGGTGTGTGGGCCTACGAGCAGTACTTC. Translation gives CASSFTGVWAYEQYF. The rearrangement uses TRBV11-1 and TRBJ2-7; a possible D gene is TRBD1 (5 bases). Between the trimmed V and J ends, which lost 3 bases and 2 bases, there was a span of 14 bases. CDR3 length equals 15 residues. Germline V lookup: CDR1 SGHAT, CDR2 FQDESV (reference sequence).